This TCR beta chain was profiled in a study of T cell repertoires in cytomegalovirus infection. The wider study: An indication of both CMV infection and matching HLA type came from public TCR beta signatures.

Germline-derived CDR1 and CDR2 are LNHNV and YYDKDF (reference sequence). The CDR3 consists of 15 residues. Trimming took 3 bases from V and 3 from J; bases not matched to a gene: 5. This clonotype was picked up a small number of times. Its antigen remains unknown. MiXCR was run by TCRdb on the reads, yielding one entry per CDR3 protein. This repertoire shows 630,000 or so distinct CDR3 sequences, approximately 24% found once; its top ten account for 7.5% to 9%. Study-level points and caveats: Clonotypes of TCR beta that were HLA-C-restricted and CMV-specific dominated the ex vivo response.

The clonotype was recovered from a human donor in good health (CMV status not recorded). Some clones in this sample may be carry-over from other donors' samples. Sequenced input: CD8+ T cells from PBMCs. This chain uses TRBV15 with TRBJ1-5; TRBD1 matches 7 bases. As DNA, the CDR3 is TGTGCCACCAGCAGTGAGGGGGCCGACAATCAGCCCCAGCATTTT. The encoded protein is CATSSEGADNQPQHF.